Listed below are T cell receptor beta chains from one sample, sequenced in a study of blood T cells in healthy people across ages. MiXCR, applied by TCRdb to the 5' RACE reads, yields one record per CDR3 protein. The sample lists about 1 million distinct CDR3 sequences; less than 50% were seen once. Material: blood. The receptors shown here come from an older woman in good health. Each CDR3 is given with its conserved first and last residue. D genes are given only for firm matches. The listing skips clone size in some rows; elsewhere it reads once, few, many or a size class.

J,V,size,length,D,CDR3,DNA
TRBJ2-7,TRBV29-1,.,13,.,CSVERGFSGEQYF,TGCAGCGTTGAAAGGGGGTTCAGTGGCGAGCAGTACTTC
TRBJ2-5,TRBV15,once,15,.,CATSRDRSTGKTQYF,TGTGCCACCAGCAGAGATCGGAGCACCGGGAAGACCCAGTACTTC
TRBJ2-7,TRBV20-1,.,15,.,CSARDLTGSTYEQYF,TGCAGTGCTAGAGATCTAACGGGATCAACCTACGAGCAGTACTTC
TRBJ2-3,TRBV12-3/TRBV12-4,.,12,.,CATGPYTDTQYF,TGTGCCACGGGCCCGTACACAGATACGCAGTATTTT
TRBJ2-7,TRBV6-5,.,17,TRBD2,CASSYSWRERGSYEQYF,TGTGCCAGCAGTTACTCGTGGCGGGAGCGCGGCTCCTACGAGCAGTACTTC
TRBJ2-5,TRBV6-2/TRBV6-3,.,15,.,CASSYANPLARSQYF,TGTGCCAGCAGTTACGCAAACCCACTAGCCCGGTCTCAGTACTTC
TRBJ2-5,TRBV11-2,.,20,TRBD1,CASSPRPAEAGQGDPETQYF,TGTGCCAGCAGCCCAAGGCCGGCCGAAGCGGGACAGGGAGACCCAGAGACCCAGTACTTC
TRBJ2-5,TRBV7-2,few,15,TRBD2,CASSPPTSGLETQYF,TGTGCCAGCAGCCCCCCCACTAGCGGCCTGGAGACCCAGTACTTC
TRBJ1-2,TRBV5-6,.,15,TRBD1,CASSLVAGGVLGYTF,TGTGCCAGCAGCTTGGTAGCAGGGGGCGTTCTTGGCTACACCTTC
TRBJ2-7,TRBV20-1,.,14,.,CSASRGTTSYEQYF,TGCAGTGCTAGCCGGGGAACCACCTCCTACGAGCAGTACTTC
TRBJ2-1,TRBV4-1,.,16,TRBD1,CASSPDGTGIYNEQFF,TGCGCCAGCAGCCCAGACGGGACAGGGATTTACAATGAGCAGTTCTTC
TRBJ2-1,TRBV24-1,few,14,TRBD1,CATSASGQGNEQFF,TGTGCCACCAGTGCCTCCGGACAGGGCAATGAGCAGTTCTTC
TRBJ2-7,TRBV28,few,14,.,CASNVREGPYEQYF,TGTGCCAGCAACGTCAGGGAAGGCCCCTACGAGCAGTACTTC
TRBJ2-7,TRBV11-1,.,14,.,CASSLEVAAYEQYF,TGTGCCAGCAGCTTAGAAGTAGCCGCCTACGAGCAGTACTTC
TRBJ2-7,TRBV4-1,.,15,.,CASSQAGTSTYEQYF,TGCGCCAGCAGCCAGGCCGGGACAAGTACCTACGAGCAGTACTTC
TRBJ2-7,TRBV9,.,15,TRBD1,CASSTTGTGVVEQYF,TGTGCCAGCAGCACCACCGGGACAGGGGTCGTCGAGCAGTACTTC
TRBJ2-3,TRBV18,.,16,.,CASSPQDPLITDTQYF,TGTGCCAGCTCACCACAGGATCCCCTTATCACAGATACGCAGTATTTT